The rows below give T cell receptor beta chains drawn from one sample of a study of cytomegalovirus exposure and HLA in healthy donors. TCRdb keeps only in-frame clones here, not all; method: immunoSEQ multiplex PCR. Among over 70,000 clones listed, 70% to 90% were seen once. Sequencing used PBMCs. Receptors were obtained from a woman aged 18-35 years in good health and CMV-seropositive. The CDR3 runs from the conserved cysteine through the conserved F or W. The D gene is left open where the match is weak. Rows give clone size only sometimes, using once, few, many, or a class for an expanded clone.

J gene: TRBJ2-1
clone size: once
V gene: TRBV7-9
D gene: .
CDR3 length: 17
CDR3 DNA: TGTGCCAGCAGCCCCTCGCCGGGAACCCCAACCAGCAATGAGCAGTTCTTC
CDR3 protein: CASSPSPGTPTSNEQFF

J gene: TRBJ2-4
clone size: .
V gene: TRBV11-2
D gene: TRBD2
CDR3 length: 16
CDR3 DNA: TGTGCCAGCAGCTTAGCGGGAGGGTCGGCCAAAAACATTCAGTACTTC
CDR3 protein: CASSLAGGSAKNIQYF

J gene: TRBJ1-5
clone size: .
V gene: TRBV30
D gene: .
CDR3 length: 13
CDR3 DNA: TGTGCCTGGAGTTTACAGCAAAATCAGCCCCAGCATTTT
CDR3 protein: CAWSLQQNQPQHF

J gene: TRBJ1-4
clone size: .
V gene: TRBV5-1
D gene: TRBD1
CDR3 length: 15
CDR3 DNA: TGCGCCAGCAGCTTGGAGGGACAGAGTAATGAAAAACTGTTTTTT
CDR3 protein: CASSLEGQSNEKLFF

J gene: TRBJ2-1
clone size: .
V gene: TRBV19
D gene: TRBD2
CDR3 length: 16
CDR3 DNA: TGTGCCAGTAGTATGCTAGCGGGGCCTTCCTACAATGAGCAGTTCTTC
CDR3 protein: CASSMLAGPSYNEQFF

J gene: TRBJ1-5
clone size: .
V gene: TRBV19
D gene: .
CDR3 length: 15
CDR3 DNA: TGTGCCAGTAATTTCAGGGATTCTAGCAATCAGCCCCAGCATTTT
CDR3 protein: CASNFRDSSNQPQHF

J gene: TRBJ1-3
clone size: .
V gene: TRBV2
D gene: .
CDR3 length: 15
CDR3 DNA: TGTGCCAGCAGGGACACAGGGTCGGGGGGAAACACCATATATTTT
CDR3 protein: CASRDTGSGGNTIYF

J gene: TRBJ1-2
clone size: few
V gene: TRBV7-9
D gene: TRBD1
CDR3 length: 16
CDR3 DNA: TGTGCCAGCATCCCCGAGGGGGCAGGGGACAACTATGGCTACACCTTC
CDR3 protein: CASIPEGAGDNYGYTF

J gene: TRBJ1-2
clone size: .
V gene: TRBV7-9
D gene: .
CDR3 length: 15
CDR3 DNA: TGTGCCAGCAGCTTAGGTGGGGCAGCTAACTATGGCTACACCTTC
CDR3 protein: CASSLGGAANYGYTF

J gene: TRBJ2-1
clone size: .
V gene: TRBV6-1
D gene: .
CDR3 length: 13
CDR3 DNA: TGTGCCAGTCAAATAACAGGGTACAATGAGCAGTTCTTC
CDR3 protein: CASQITGYNEQFF

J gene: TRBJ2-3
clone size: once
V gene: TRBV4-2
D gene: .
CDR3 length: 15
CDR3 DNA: TGTGCCAGCAGCCAAGGGACAGTTTGGACAGATACGCAGTATTTT
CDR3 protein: CASSQGTVWTDTQYF